A selection of T cell receptor beta chains follows, all from one sample in a study of blood T cell repertoires in COVID-19. This table comes from immunoSEQ multiplex PCR, and its TCRdb copy is limited to in-frame clones, with some not included. This table holds roughly 200,000 clones, 75% to 90% found once. Source material: peripheral blood. All receptors come from a woman aged 40 to 50 with COVID-19, enrolled during active disease. CDR3s include the opening cysteine and the closing phenylalanine or tryptophan.

j_call: TRBJ2-3; v_call: TRBV20-1; cdr3_aa: CSARIANTQYF
j_call: TRBJ2-7; v_call: TRBV5-1; cdr3_aa: CASSPGDRNYEQYF
j_call: TRBJ1-4; v_call: TRBV5-4; cdr3_aa: CASSLGGQGGKLFF
j_call: TRBJ2-3; v_call: TRBV28; cdr3_aa: CASSSPDTQYF
j_call: TRBJ2-7; v_call: TRBV19; cdr3_aa: CASSIDRRAEQYF
j_call: TRBJ1-4; v_call: TRBV18; cdr3_aa: CASSLREREEKLFF
j_call: TRBJ2-7; v_call: TRBV7-9; cdr3_aa: CASSPTGSVEQYF
j_call: TRBJ1-5; v_call: TRBV27; cdr3_aa: CASSFLQGARQPQHF
j_call: TRBJ1-2; v_call: TRBV15; cdr3_aa: CATSRELGQDYGYTF
j_call: TRBJ1-5; v_call: TRBV10-3; cdr3_aa: CAISDRGRGSNQPQHF
j_call: TRBJ2-6; v_call: TRBV6-4; cdr3_aa: CASSRDRGTGANVLTF
j_call: TRBJ2-7; v_call: TRBV7-9; cdr3_aa: CASSPRQGRVYEQYF
j_call: TRBJ1-1; v_call: TRBV7-8; cdr3_aa: CASSLGGGEAFF
j_call: TRBJ1-5; v_call: TRBV19; cdr3_aa: CASSRDRKQPQHF
j_call: TRBJ1-5; v_call: TRBV18; cdr3_aa: CASSPGTGVAQPQHF
j_call: TRBJ1-1; v_call: TRBV7-3; cdr3_aa: CASRQTVNTEAFF
j_call: TRBJ1-1; v_call: TRBV27; cdr3_aa: CASSSNGQEAFF